The clone carrying this TCR beta chain was counted between two and nine times. Its antigen is not known. Germline-derived CDR1 and CDR2 are SGDLS and YYNGEE. Trimming at V came to 0 bases and at J to 2 bases, leaving 2 bases not matched to a gene. The CDR3 is made up of 15 amino acids. This record belongs to a study of blood T cells in healthy people across ages. Study conclusions and caveats: Unsorted PBMC material precluded a definitive naive versus antigen-experienced comparison.

A second PCR, run for roughly 7 to 11 cycles, used a sample-barcoded 5' primer plus a J-beta primer mix. TCRdb reprocessed the 5' RACE reads via MiXCR and lists one record per CDR3 protein. Here the sample spans fewer than 1.5 million distinct CDR3 sequences, 42% being singletons. The sequence came from a woman aged 18-29 years in good health. What was sequenced was blood. The V call is TRBV9, the J call TRBJ2-1; TRBD1 agrees at 7 bases. CDR3 region: CASSVEGGAYNEQFF. The CDR3 DNA reads as TGTGCCAGCAGCGTAGAAGGGGGCGCCTACAATGAGCAGTTCTTC. Full variable domain (missing parts from reference TRBV9 and TRBJ2-1): DSGVTQTPKHLITATGQRVTLRCSPRSGDLSVYWYQQSLDQGLQFLIQYYNGEERAKGNILERFSAQQFPDLHSELNLSSLELGDSALYFCASSVEGGAYNEQFFGPGTRLTVL.